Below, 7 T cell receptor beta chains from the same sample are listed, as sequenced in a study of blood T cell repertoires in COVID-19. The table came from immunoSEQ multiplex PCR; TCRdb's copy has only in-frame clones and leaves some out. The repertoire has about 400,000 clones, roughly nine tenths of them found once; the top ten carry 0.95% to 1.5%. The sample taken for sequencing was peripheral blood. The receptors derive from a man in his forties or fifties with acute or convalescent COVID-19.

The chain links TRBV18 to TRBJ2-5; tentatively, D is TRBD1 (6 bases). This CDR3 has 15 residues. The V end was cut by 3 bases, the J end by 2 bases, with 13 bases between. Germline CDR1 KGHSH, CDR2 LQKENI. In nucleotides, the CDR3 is TGTGCCAGCTCACCCGAGACAGGTACTCAAGAGACCCAGTACTTC. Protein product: CASSPETGTQETQYF.

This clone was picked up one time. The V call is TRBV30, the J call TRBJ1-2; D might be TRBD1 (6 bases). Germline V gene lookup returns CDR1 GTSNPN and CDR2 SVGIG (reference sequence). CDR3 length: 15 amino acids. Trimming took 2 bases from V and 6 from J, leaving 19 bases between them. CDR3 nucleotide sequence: TGTGCCTGGAGTCTCCTTGCGGGGGGCGCGGATGGCTACACCTTC. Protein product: CAWSLLAGGADGYTF.

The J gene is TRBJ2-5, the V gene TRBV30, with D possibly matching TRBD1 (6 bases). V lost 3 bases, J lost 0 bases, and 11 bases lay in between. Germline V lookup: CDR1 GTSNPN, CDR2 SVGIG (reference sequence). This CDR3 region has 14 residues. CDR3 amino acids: CAWSGTPYQETQYF. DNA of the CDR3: TGTGCCTGGAGCGGGACACCGTACCAAGAGACCCAGTACTTC.

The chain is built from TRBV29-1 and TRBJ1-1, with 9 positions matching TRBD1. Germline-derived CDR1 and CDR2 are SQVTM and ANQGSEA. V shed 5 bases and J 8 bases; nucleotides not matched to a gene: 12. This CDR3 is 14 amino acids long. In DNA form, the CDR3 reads TGCAGCGTTCCCCACGGACAGGGGACGGGAGAAGCTTTCTTT. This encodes CSVPHGQGTGEAFF.

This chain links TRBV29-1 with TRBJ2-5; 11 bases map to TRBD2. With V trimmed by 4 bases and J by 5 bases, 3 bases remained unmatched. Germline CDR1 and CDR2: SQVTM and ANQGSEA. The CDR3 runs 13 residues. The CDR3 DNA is TGCAGCGTTGGACTAGCGGGGAGGGAGACCCAGTACTTC. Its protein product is CSVGLAGRETQYF.

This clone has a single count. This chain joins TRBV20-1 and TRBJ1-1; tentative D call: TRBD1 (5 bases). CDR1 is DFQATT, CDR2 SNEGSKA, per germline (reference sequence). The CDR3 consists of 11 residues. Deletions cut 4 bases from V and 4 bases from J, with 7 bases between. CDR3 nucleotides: TGCAGTGCTATGACAGCCACTGAAGCTTTCTTT. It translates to CSAMTATEAFF.

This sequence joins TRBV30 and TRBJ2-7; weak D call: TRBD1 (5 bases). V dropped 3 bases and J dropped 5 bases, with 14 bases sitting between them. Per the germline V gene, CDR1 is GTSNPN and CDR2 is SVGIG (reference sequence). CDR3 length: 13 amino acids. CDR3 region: CAWRDMGIDEQYF. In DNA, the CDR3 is TGTGCCTGGAGGGACATGGGGATCGACGAGCAGTACTTC.